The T cell receptor (beta chain) described here comes from a study of shared clonotypes between healthy human individuals. Study information: For every donor, three CD4 naive, three CD4 memory, two CD8 naive and one CD8 memory plates were used.

All donors were healthy HIV-negative adults lacking recent acute infections or vaccinations. Caucasian adults residing in Nashville, Tennessee made up all the donors. Measured with immunoSEQ multiplex PCR; TCRdb has only the in-frame clones, and not every one. The sample comprises roughly 2.6 million clones, around nine tenths of which are singletons, and about 0.13% rests with the top ten. The V gene lost 9 bases and the J gene lost 3 bases, with 15 bases spanning the gap. The CDR3 has 13 amino acids. The V gene's germline CDR1 is WNHNN and CDR2 SYGVQD (reference sequence). Specimen: naive CD4+ T cells sorted from blood. Subset specified: CD45RA+ positively selected. The receptor was isolated from a man between 18 and 35 years old in good health. The V and J genes are TRBV10-1 and TRBJ2-7; tentatively, D is TRBD1 or TRBD2 (5 bases each). CDR3 sequence: CASSPGTIYEQYF. The CDR3 nucleotides read TGCGCCAGTTCCCCCGGGACCATCTACGAGCAGTACTTC.